This T cell receptor (beta chain) was observed in a study of shared clonotypes between healthy human individuals. TCRdb's table, derived via immunoSEQ multiplex PCR, lists solely in-frame clones and lacks some. The top ten hold roughly 1.7% of the sample, which has around 1.9 million clones, roughly 91% seen once. V lost 1 base, J lost 9 bases, and 10 bases lay in between. The CDR3 extends over 13 amino acids. Germline CDR1 is SEHNR and CDR2 is FQNEAQ (reference sequence). In the naive CD8 group, cells lacked CD45RO and were positively selected for CCR7, so terminally differentiated effector memory CD45RA+ cells were left out. Recent vaccinations or acute infections were absent in the healthy HIV-negative adult donors.

Sequencing input: naive CD8+ T cells from PBMCs. The origin of this receptor is a man aged 18 to 29 in good health. Some clones in this sample may be carry-over from other donors' samples. This rearrangement joins TRBV7-9 to TRBJ2-1, with a tentative D call TRBD2 (5 bases). CDR3 in DNA: TGTGCCAGCAGCTTAGAGAGCGGACCTGAGCAGTTCTTC. As protein: CASSLESGPEQFF. The whole variable domain, remainder taken from reference TRBV7-9 and TRBJ2-1, is DTGVSQNPRHKITKRGQNVTFRCDPISEHNRLYWYRQTLGQGPEFLTYFQNEAQLEKSRLLSDRFSAERPKGSFSTLEIQRTEQGDSAMYLCASSLESGPEQFFGPGTRLTVL.